The present TCR beta chain was sequenced within a study of blood T cell repertoires in COVID-19 (dated by TCRdb to the early 2020s). For the wider study: Samples from collaborators originated in the United States, Italy and Spain and spanned both the acute and convalescent phases of COVID-19. The sample metadata nearly always contained a de-identified subject ID, COVID-19 status, age in years and sex. Where HLA class I and class II types were available, the types were taken from metadata supplied by the sample provider, not from assay-based typing. The material from the prospective study consisted of cDNA or gDNA derived from T cells, B-cell-depleted T cells, or PBMCs. A freely available public database, intended as a resource for researchers studying the immune response to SARS-CoV-2, is where the repertoires were released. Samples came from the ongoing ImmuneRACE study (first 160 participants) plus 1,254 subjects from 6 global collaborators. Subjects who had been exposed to COVID-19, were actively infected with it, or had recovered from it provided the deeply sampled blood TCRbeta repertoires that made up the dataset. Beyond this particular receptor, the publication reports: How much clinical and demographic metadata was included differed by source and by participant, and the metadata was provided uncurated.

TCRbeta CDR3 regions were amplified from genomic DNA using the immunoSEQ Assay, a bias-controlled multiplex PCR. Turning to the authors' computational methods: The number of nucleated cells in each sample was estimated from the amplification of reference gene primers within the assay. To quantify the absolute abundance of each unique TCRbeta CDR3 rearrangement, sequence reads were collapsed and filtered. For each sample, productive Simpson clonality was calculated as the square root of Simpson's diversity index across productive rearrangements. Here the immuneACCESS table is served through TCRdb, limited to in-frame sequences with V and J called. Missing clones are a known gap in these copies; in checked studies unresolved V genes cover under half, and the rest lacks a known reason. V and J calls and clone size follow that table, whereas D and trimming were derived from the DNA. Within this sample are about 43,000 clones, with approximately 90% of them counted one time only. The biggest ten clones account for just under 8.5% of the sample.

The collaborating institutions used their own protocols to collect whole blood in K2EDTA tubes. For TCRbeta analysis, collaborators shipped samples as frozen whole blood, isolated PBMCs, or DNA extracted from either of those sample types. Remarks on this clone: No antigen is known for it. Qualities for individual bases were not recorded, and no much larger clone is one base off.

V is reduced by 3 bases and J by 0 bases, leaving a spacing of 7 bases between them. The CDR3 measures 14 amino acids from cysteine to phenylalanine. Left in the record is the CDR3 DNA by itself, 42 bases read in frame from the first base. CDR1 and CDR2, looked up from the germline V gene, are KGHDR and SFDVKD. The TCR originated in a man in his sixties with active COVID-19. Sequencing used peripheral blood. The rearrangement combines TRBV24-1 with TRBJ1-2; the D gene identity is not certain. The sequenced DNA: TGTGCCACCAGTGATCCAACAACTAACTATGGCTACACCTTC. It is translated as CATSDPTTNYGYTF.